This TCR beta chain is drawn from a study of blood T cell repertoires in COVID-19. Study-wide background: The samples span acute and convalescent COVID-19 from the United States, Italy and Spain. PBMCs, B-cell-depleted T cells, or T cells were the source of the cDNA or gDNA that made up the material.

Per the original methods: Quantification of nucleated cells was approximated via reference gene primer amplification. Sequenced by immunoSEQ multiplex PCR; TCRdb stores in-frame clones only, minus some. V, J and clone size were drawn from that table, and D and trimming were deduced from the DNA. The table has about 50,000 clones, over 90% seen once. The sample consisted of peripheral blood. This TCR was sampled from a woman of 80 years or more with acute or convalescent COVID-19.

The CDR3: CASSTSTNEKLFF. CDR3 bases: TGTGCCAGTAGTACCTCAACTAATGAAAAACTGTTTTTT. The chain combines TRBV19 with TRBJ1-4; no definite D call. This CDR3 has 13 residues. Trimming removed 4 bases from V and 0 bases from J, with 3 bases in between. Germline V gives CDR1 LNHDA, CDR2 SQIVND (reference sequence). The full variable domain, in which reference TRBV19 and TRBJ1-4 provide the parts outside the CDR3, is DGGITQSPKYLFRKEGQNVTLSCEQNLNHDAMYWYRQDPGQGLRLIYYSQIVNDFQKGDIAEGYSVSREKKESFPLTVTSAQKNPTAFYLCASSTSTNEKLFFGSGTQLSVL.